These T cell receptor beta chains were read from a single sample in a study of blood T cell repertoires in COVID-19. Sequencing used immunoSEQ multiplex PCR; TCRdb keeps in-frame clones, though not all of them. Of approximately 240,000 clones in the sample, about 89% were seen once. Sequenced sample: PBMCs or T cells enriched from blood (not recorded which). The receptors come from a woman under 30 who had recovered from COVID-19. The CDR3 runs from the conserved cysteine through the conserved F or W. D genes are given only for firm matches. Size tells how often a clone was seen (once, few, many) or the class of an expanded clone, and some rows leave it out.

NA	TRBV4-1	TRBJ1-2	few	CASSPLSTGGYTF	TGCGCCAGCAGCCCACTCTCTACGGGGGGCTACACCTTC
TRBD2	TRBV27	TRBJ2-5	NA	CASARTSGQETQYF	TGTGCCAGCGCTCGGACTAGCGGGCAAGAGACCCAGTACTTC
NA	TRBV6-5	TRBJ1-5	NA	CASGRVGNQPQHF	TGTGCCAGCGGGAGGGTAGGGAATCAGCCCCAGCATTTT
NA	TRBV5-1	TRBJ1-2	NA	CASSSWQGGGYTF	TGCGCCAGCAGCTCCTGGCAGGGTGGTGGCTACACCTTC
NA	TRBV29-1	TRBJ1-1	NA	CSAEDRVAFF	TGCAGCGCCGAGGATCGGGTAGCTTTCTTT
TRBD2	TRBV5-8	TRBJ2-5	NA	CASSLGVAGETQYF	TGTGCCAGCAGCTTAGGGGTAGCGGGGGAGACCCAGTACTTC
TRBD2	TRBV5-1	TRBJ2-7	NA	CASSLGASGSYEQYF	TGCGCCAGCAGCTTGGGGGCTAGCGGGAGCTACGAGCAGTACTTC
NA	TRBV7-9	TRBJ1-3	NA	CASSLSLSGNTIYF	TGTGCCAGCAGCTTATCCCTCTCTGGAAACACCATATATTTT
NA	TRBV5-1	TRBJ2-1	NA	CASSFPRTDEQFF	TGCGCCAGCAGCTTCCCTAGGACAGATGAGCAGTTCTTC
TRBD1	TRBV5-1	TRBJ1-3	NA	CASSLEGAENTIYF	TGCGCCAGCAGCTTGGAGGGGGCTGAAAACACCATATATTTT
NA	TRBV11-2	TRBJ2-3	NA	CASSPSTDTQYF	TGTGCCAGCAGCCCTAGCACAGATACGCAGTATTTT
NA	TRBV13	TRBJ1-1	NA	CASSSYTEAFF	TGTGCCAGCAGCTCTTACACTGAAGCTTTCTTT
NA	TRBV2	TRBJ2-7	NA	CASRTLGAGIAEQYF	TGTGCCAGCAGGACCCTTGGGGCGGGGATTGCCGAGCAGTACTTC
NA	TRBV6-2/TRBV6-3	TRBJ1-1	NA	CASSRSQIHTEAFF	TGTGCCAGCAGTAGATCACAGATCCACACTGAAGCTTTCTTT
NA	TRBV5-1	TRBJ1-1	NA	CASSLEVRGTEAFF	TGCGCCAGCAGCTTGGAGGTTCGGGGGACTGAAGCTTTCTTT
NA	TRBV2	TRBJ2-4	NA	CASSESELLAKNIQYF	TGTGCCAGCAGTGAATCCGAATTACTAGCCAAAAACATTCAGTACTTC
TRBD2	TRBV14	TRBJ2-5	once	CASSLGVLAGRETQYF	TGTGCCAGCAGCCTCGGGGTACTAGCGGGAAGAGAGACCCAGTACTTC
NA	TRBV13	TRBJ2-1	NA	CASSELGFHEQFF	TGTGCCAGCAGCGAACTAGGGTTTCATGAGCAGTTCTTC
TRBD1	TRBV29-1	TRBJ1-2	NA	CSVAAGTGAEGYTF	TGCAGCGTTGCGGCGGGGACAGGGGCGGAAGGCTACACCTTC
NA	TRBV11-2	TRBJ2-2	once	CASRPAGTTIGELFF	TGTGCCAGCAGACCCGCCGGGACAACAATCGGGGAGCTGTTTTTT
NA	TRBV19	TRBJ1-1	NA	CASNGKRATEAFF	TGTGCCAGTAACGGGAAAAGGGCCACTGAAGCTTTCTTT
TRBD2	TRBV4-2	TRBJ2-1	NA	CASSLGLDVDEQFF	TGTGCCAGCAGCCTAGGACTAGATGTCGATGAGCAGTTCTTC
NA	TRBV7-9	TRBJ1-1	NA	CASNTGRTEAFF	TGTGCCAGTAATACAGGGCGGACTGAAGCTTTCTTT
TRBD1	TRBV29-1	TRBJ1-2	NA	CSALDRGQGYGYTF	TGCAGCGCGCTCGACAGGGGGCAAGGCTATGGCTACACCTTC
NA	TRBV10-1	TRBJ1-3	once	CASSSGNTIYF	TGCGCCAGTTCGTCTGGAAACACCATATATTTT
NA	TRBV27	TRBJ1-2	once	CASSGGSDYGYTF	TGTGCCAGCAGTGGGGGCAGTGACTATGGCTACACCTTC
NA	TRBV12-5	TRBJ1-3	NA	CASGFGSGNTIYF	TGTGCTAGTGGTTTCGGGAGTGGAAACACCATATATTTT
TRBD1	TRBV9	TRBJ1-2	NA	CASRDNRGVHGYTF	TGTGCCAGCAGAGACAACAGGGGAGTCCATGGCTACACCTTC
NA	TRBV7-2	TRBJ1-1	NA	CASTYGGKAFF	TGTGCCAGCACCTATGGGGGGAAAGCTTTCTTT